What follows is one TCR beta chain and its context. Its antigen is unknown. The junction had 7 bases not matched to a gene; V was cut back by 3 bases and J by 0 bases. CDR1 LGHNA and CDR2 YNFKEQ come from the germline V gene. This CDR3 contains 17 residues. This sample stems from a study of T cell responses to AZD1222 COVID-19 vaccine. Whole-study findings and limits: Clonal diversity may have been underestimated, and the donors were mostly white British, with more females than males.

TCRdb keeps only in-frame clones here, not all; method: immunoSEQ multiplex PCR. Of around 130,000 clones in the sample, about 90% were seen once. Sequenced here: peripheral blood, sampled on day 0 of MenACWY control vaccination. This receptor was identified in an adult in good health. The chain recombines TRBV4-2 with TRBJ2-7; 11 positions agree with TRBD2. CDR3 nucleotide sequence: TGTGCCAGCAGCCAGCGGCTAGCGGGGGGAAACTCCTACGAGCAGTACTTC. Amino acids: CASSQRLAGGNSYEQYF.